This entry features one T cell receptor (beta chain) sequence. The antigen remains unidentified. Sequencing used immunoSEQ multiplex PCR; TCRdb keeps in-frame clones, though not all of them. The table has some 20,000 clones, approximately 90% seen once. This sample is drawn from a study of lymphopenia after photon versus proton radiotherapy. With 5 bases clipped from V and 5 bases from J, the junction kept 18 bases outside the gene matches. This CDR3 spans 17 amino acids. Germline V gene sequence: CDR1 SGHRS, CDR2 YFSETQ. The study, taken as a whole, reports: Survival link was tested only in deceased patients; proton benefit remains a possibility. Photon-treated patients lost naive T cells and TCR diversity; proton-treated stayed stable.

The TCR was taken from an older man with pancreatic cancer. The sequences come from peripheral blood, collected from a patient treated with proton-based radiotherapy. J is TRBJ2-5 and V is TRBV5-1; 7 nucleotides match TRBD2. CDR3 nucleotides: TGCGCCAGCAGTAGTGGCGAGTTAGCGGGCCCCGGGGAGACCCAGTACTTC. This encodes CASSSGELAGPGETQYF.